This is a list of T cell receptor beta chains from one sample in a study of CD8 T cells in Susac syndrome. MiXCR, applied by TCRdb to the immunoSEQ multiplex PCR reads, yields one record per CDR3 protein. The sample lists around 79,000 distinct CDR3 sequences, around 94% seen once, with 0.4% to 0.55% in the top ten. Sequencing was done on a sample of CD8+ T cells from PBMCs. The receptors here all came from a human donor with Susac syndrome. CDR3s include the opening cysteine and the closing phenylalanine or tryptophan. Fields, in order: J gene, V gene, clone size, D gene, CDR3 DNA, CDR3 protein. D genes are given only for firm matches. For some rows the clone size is stated as once, few or many, or as a class when expanded; others skip it.

J: TRBJ2-7
V: TRBV23-1
size: -
D: -
DNA: TGCGCCAGCAGTCATCAAGGGTACGAGCAGTACTTC
CDR3: CASSHQGYEQYF

J: TRBJ2-1
V: TRBV14
size: -
D: -
DNA: TGTGCCAGCAGCCAAGGATCTAAAGTACAGTTCTTC
CDR3: CASSQGSKVQFF

J: TRBJ1-1
V: TRBV5-8
size: -
D: -
DNA: TGTGCCAGCAGTGCTTGGGGGCGCGGGGTCTCGAACACTGAAGCTTTCTTT
CDR3: CASSAWGRGVSNTEAFF

J: TRBJ1-6
V: TRBV5-6
size: -
D: -
DNA: TGTGCCAGCAGCTTCCGCGGGGAAGATGCCGATTCACCCCTCCACTTT
CDR3: CASSFRGEDADSPLHF

J: TRBJ2-1
V: TRBV14
size: -
D: -
DNA: TGTGCCAGCAGCCAACGACTAGTCCCTCATGAGCAGTTCTTC
CDR3: CASSQRLVPHEQFF

J: TRBJ2-7
V: TRBV10-2
size: -
D: TRBD2
DNA: TGCGCCAGCATAAGACTAGCGGGGGAGAACTACGAGCAGTACTTC
CDR3: CASIRLAGENYEQYF

J: TRBJ2-5
V: TRBV9
size: -
D: -
DNA: TGTGCCAGCAGCGTAGCCGGACGCCCCCAAGAGACCCAGTACTTC
CDR3: CASSVAGRPQETQYF

J: TRBJ1-2
V: TRBV5-1
size: few
D: -
DNA: TGCGCCAGCAGCTTGGATCGGTTAGGGGACGGCTACACCTTC
CDR3: CASSLDRLGDGYTF

J: TRBJ2-1
V: TRBV2
size: -
D: -
DNA: TGTGCCAGCAGTGAAGCTGGGTCGGGAGACAATGAGCAGTTCTTC
CDR3: CASSEAGSGDNEQFF

J: TRBJ2-7
V: TRBV7-9
size: -
D: -
DNA: TGTGCCAGCAGCTTCACGGGGAGCTCCTACGAGCAGTACTTC
CDR3: CASSFTGSSYEQYF